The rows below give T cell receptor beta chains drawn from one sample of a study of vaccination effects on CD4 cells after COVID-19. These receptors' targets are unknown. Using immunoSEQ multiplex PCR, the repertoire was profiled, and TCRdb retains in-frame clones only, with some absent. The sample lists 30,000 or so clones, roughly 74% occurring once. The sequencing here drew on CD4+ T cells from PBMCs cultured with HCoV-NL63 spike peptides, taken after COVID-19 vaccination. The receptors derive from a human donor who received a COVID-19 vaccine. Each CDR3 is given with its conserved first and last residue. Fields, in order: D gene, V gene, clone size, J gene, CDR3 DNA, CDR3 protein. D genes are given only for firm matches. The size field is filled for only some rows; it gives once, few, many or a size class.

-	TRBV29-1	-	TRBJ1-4	TGCAGCGTTGGGGGACACTCTGAAAAACTGTTTTTT	CSVGGHSEKLFF
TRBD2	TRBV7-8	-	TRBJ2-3	TGTGCCAGCAGCCTAGATAGTGGGGGGGACTTTGGTACGCAGTATTTT	CASSLDSGGDFGTQYF
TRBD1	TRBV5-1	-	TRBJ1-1	TGCGCCAGCAGCGGCAAGGGACAGGGGTCTGAAGCTTTCTTT	CASSGKGQGSEAFF
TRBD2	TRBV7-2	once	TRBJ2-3	TGTGCCAGCAGCTTAGCCAGCGGGGGGGCGCCGGATACGCAGTATTTT	CASSLASGGAPDTQYF
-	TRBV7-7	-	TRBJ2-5	TGTGCCAGCAGCTCAGGTCGGCTGGTGAGGGGGACATTGGAGACCCAGTACTTC	CASSSGRLVRGTLETQYF
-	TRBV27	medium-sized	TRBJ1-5	TGTGCCAGCCAATCGGGACAAACTAGCAATCAGCCCCAGCATTTT	CASQSGQTSNQPQHF
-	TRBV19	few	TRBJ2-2	TGTGCCAGTAGTATAGGTGACGGTTACGGGGAGCTGTTTTTT	CASSIGDGYGELFF
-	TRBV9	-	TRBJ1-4	TGTGCCAGCAGCGTAGGGTTGCAAGATAATGAAAAACTGTTTTTT	CASSVGLQDNEKLFF
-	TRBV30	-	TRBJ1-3	TGTGCCTGGAGGCGAGGGATCTCTGGAAACACCATATATTTT	CAWRRGISGNTIYF
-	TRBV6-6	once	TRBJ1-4	TGTGCCAGCAGTCCTTTGGTCTCGGGGGTATATAATGAAAAACTGTTTTTT	CASSPLVSGVYNEKLFF
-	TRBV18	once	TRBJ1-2	TGTGCCAGCTCACCACCGCGGCAGCCTCACTATGGCTACACCTTC	CASSPPRQPHYGYTF
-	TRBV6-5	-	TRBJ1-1	TGTGCCAGCAGCCGGAGCGGGACGGCGAACACTGAAGCTTTCTTT	CASSRSGTANTEAFF
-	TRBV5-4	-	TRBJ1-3	TGTGCCAGCAGCTTGATGGGGGCAGGGAATAGAAACACCATATATTTT	CASSLMGAGNRNTIYF
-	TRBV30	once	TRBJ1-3	TGTGCCTGGAGTGTTCGCCCCAGACTGCTCTCTGGAAACACCATATATTTT	CAWSVRPRLLSGNTIYF
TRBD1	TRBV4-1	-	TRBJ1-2	TGCGCCAGCAGCCAAACTACAGGGGCAAACTATGGCTACACCTTC	CASSQTTGANYGYTF
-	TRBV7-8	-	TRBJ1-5	TGCACAACGTCTCGGGGGAGCAATCAGCCCCAGCATTTT	CTTSRGSNQPQHF
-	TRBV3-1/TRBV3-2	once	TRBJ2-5	TGTGCCAGCACTATAACTAGTGAAGAGACCCAGTACTTC	CASTITSEETQYF
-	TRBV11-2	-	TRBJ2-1	TGTGCCAGCAGCTTAGAGTTAAGGAATGAGCAGTTCTTC	CASSLELRNEQFF
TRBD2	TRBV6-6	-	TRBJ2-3	TGTGCCAGCAGTTACCAGGGCGGGGGGGGCCCGGATACGCAGTATTTT	CASSYQGGGGPDTQYF
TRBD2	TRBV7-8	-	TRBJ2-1	TGTGCCAGCAGCTCTCAGACTAGCGGGAGGTTGCCGCAGTTCTTC	CASSSQTSGRLPQFF
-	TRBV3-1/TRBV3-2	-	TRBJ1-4	TGTGCCAGCAGCCTACAAGGGAATGAAAAACTGTTTTTT	CASSLQGNEKLFF
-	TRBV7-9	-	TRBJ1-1	TGTGCCAGCAGCTCCTATTTGAGGAACACTGAAGCTTTCTTT	CASSSYLRNTEAFF
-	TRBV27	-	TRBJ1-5	TGTGCCAGCAGTAAGACAGATCAGCCCCAGCATTTT	CASSKTDQPQHF
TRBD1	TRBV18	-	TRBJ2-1	TGTGCCAGCTCACCACCGGGACAGGGGGTCTACAATGAGCAGTTCTTC	CASSPPGQGVYNEQFF
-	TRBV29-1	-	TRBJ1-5	TGCAGCGTTGGGGGGAATAGCAATCAGCCCCAGCATTTT	CSVGGNSNQPQHF
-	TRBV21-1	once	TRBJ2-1	TGTGCCAGCGCCAATACAGGGAAAACTTACAATGAGCAGTTCTTC	CASANTGKTYNEQFF
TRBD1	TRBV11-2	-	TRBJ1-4	TGTGCCAGCAGCCCTACGGAGGACAGGGAAAAACTGTTTTTT	CASSPTEDREKLFF
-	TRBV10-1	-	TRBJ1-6	TGCGCCAGCAGTGAGGACACAGGGAGTAATTCACCCCTCCACTTT	CASSEDTGSNSPLHF
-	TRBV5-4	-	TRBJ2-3	TGTGCCAGCAGCGCAGAATGGCGAGGAGATACGCAGTATTTT	CASSAEWRGDTQYF
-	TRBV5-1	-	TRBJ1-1	TGCGCCAGCAGCTCACGGGGGACACTGAACACTGAAGCTTTCTTT	CASSSRGTLNTEAFF
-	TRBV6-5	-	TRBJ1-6	TGTGCCAGCAGGATCACAGGGAAGTCACCCCTCCACTTT	CASRITGKSPLHF
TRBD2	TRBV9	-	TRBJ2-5	TGTGCCAGCAGCGTAGGGGTAGCGGGGGTACAAGAGACCCAGTACTTC	CASSVGVAGVQETQYF
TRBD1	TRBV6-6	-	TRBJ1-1	TGTGCCAGCAGTCAAGGCCGGGACAGGGGAAGCACTGAAGCTTTCTTT	CASSQGRDRGSTEAFF